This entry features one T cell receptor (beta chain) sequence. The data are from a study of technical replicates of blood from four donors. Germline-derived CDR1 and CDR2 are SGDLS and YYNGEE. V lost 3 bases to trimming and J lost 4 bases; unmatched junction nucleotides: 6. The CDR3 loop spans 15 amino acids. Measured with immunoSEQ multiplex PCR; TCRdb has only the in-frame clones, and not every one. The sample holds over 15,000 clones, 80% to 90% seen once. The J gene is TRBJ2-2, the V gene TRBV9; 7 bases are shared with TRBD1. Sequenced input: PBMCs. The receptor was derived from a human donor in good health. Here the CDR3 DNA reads TGTGCCAGCAGCGCCCGGACAGGACCCACCGGGGAGCTGTTTTTT. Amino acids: CASSARTGPTGELFF.